This paragraph covers one T cell receptor (beta chain) sequence. Its antigen is still unknown. The sample originates from a study of T-cell reconstitution after alpha-beta-depleted transplantation in children. Library preparation (for TCRbeta) was performed with unique molecular identifiers. TCRdb used MiXCR to reprocess the PCR reads, holding one entry per CDR3 protein. Of nearly 350,000 distinct CDR3 sequences listed, around 16% were seen once; the top ten hold roughly 40%. Findings and limits, study-wide: Two months or so post-transplant, alpha-beta T cells reportedly derived from several hundred expanded graft clones.

The germline gives CDR1 LGHNA, CDR2 YSLEER. J gave up 4 bases and V 0 bases, and 8 bases lay outside the gene matches. The CDR3 contains 16 residues. The sample here was PBMCs, mostly from graft donor cells, taken 360 days after TCRalphabeta/CD19-depleted stem cell transplant. The chain carries TRBV4-3 and TRBJ1-2; 7 bases fit TRBD1. The source is a male patient aged 2-15 years who had a stem cell transplant for acute lymphoblastic leukemia, so the T cells may come from the graft donor. DNA for the CDR3: TGCGCCAGCAGCCAAGATGTCAGGGGGGCCTCCTATGGCTACACCTTC. This sequence encodes CASSQDVRGASYGYTF.